Sequencing of this TCR beta chain was carried out in a study of regulatory T cells in long-lasting Graves disease. Notes on the study in general: Favored gene segments in persistent disease were TRBV28, TRBJ1-2 and TRBJ2-5.

Germline V CDR1 and CDR2: DFQATT, SNEGSKA (reference sequence). The trim removed 4 bases at V and 1 base at J, leaving 12 bases unmatched. The CDR3 runs 16 residues. In regard to this clonotype: Its antigen is unknown.

Specified time point: newly diagnosed GD, antithyroid drugs for less than 3 months. RNA from PBMCs was the source of the TCR library. Researchers made TCR beta libraries by using iRepertoire HTBI primers and running Arm-PCR on CDR3 regions. TCRdb itself ran the multiplex PCR reads through MiXCR, one entry per CDR3 protein. The table lists roughly 510,000 distinct CDR3 sequences, roughly 16% of them singletons. These records were also assigned to another study, of T cells in Graves' hyperthyroidism and ophthalmopathy. That paper adds: Most thyroid clonotypes expanded above 0.001 were also detected in blood.

The sequence came from a man younger than 35 with Graves disease. The sample here was peripheral blood mononuclear cells (PBMCs), taken at new diagnosis, from a patient treated with antithyroid drugs. The chain links TRBV20-1 to TRBJ2-7; 8 bases align to TRBD2. CDR3 protein: CSATRGGRGGSYEQYF. In DNA, the CDR3 is TGCAGTGCTACTCGGGGGGGCAGGGGAGGATCCTACGAGCAGTACTTC.